This T cell receptor beta chain was sequenced during a study of CD8+ T cells in alopecia areata. General study points: Scalp samples also yield sequences of resident alphabeta T cells from normal skin.

Once RNA had been extracted, it was reverse transcribed into cDNA to act as the sequencing template. TCRdb keeps only in-frame clones here, not all; method: immunoSEQ multiplex PCR. The sample contains around 250,000 clones, roughly two thirds of which appear only once. Comments on this clone: Its antigen is undetermined.

CDR1 is SGHRS and CDR2 is YFSETQ in the germline V gene. The CDR3 totals 15 residues. Trimming cost V 4 bases and J 0 bases, with 11 bases left between them. The source of this sequence is a human donor with alopecia areata. The material was CD4+ T cells sorted from blood, obtained at week 0. The V and J genes are TRBV5-1 and TRBJ2-1; D is possibly TRBD1 (5 bases). In DNA form, the CDR3 reads TGCGCCAGCAGCCGACAGTTAAGCTCCTACAATGAGCAGTTCTTC. Its protein product is CASSRQLSSYNEQFF.